A selection of T cell receptor beta chains follows, all from one sample in a study of glioma-infiltrating T cells after dendritic cell vaccination. Sequencing was performed with immunoSEQ multiplex PCR; in TCRdb, only in-frame clones are kept and a portion is missing. The data show around 78,000 clones, 75% to 90% seen once. The specimen comprised blood, sampled after dendritic cell vaccination. The receptors come from a human donor with glioblastoma. Each CDR3 is given without its conserved first and last residue. D genes are given only for firm matches.

v_call	j_call	d_call	cdr3_aa
TRBV29-1	TRBJ2-1	TRBD2	SVEKLASSYNEQF
TRBV6-5	TRBJ2-1	TRBD1	ASSLDRASGNEQF
TRBV6-1	TRBJ2-7	TRBD1	ASSEVTGLNEQY
TRBV7-8	TRBJ2-5	TRBD2	ASSLVSGRALVETQY
TRBV15	TRBJ1-5	TRBD1	ATSRVPTGATIGNQPQH
TRBV5-1	TRBJ2-7	-	ASSLAGDLVEQY
TRBV6-6	TRBJ1-1	-	ASSYPGTGRNTEAF
TRBV21-1	TRBJ2-2	-	AASTPLGGSGELF
TRBV9	TRBJ1-3	-	ASSVAAGLGGNTIY
TRBV29-1	TRBJ1-1	TRBD1	SVSRGDTEAF
TRBV2	TRBJ2-1	-	ASSPGVLEQF
TRBV29-1	TRBJ1-1	-	SVAYRVGTEAF
TRBV9	TRBJ1-2	TRBD1	ASSLQGAEDYGYT
TRBV27	TRBJ2-5	-	ASSLLAGTQWETQY
TRBV6-7	TRBJ2-1	TRBD2	ASSSKEAGSSYNEQF
TRBV19	TRBJ2-5	-	ASSIEGGLNQETQY
TRBV5-4	TRBJ2-3	-	ASSSKSGNTDTQY
TRBV28	TRBJ1-2	-	ASSLIDRDYGYT
TRBV5-4	TRBJ1-1	-	ASSSGRRTEAF
TRBV7-8	TRBJ1-3	-	ASSFLSGISGNTIY
TRBV18	TRBJ2-3	-	ASSPAGGSDTQY
TRBV29-1	TRBJ1-5	-	SVEDGDQPQH
TRBV4-3	TRBJ2-7	TRBD1	ASSPRGSYEQY
TRBV7-2	TRBJ2-7	-	ASSLGSASGEQY
TRBV6-5	TRBJ1-2	TRBD1	ASRRGQLYGYT
TRBV28	TRBJ2-5	TRBD1	ASSIHPRPDRVVGKTQY